This TCR beta chain came from a study of shared clonotypes between healthy human individuals. Sorted subsets were amplified in replicate PCRs using approximately 0.2 ug DNA, some 31,000 T cell genomes. TCRdb's table, derived via immunoSEQ multiplex PCR, lists solely in-frame clones and lacks some. The sample yields roughly 2,000,000 clones, about 94% seen once. CD8 cells classed as naive were CD45RO-negative and positively selected for CCR7, excluding terminally differentiated effector memory CD45RA+ cells. The J segment lost 6 bases and the V segment lost 5 bases, leaving 8 bases of the junction unmatched. The CDR3 loop spans 16 amino acids. The V gene's germline CDR1 is LNHNV and CDR2 YYDKDF (reference sequence).

Material: naive CD8+ T cells from PBMCs. The sequence was obtained from a man younger than 35 in good health. Some clones in this sample may be carry-over from other donors' samples. The chain is built from TRBV15 and TRBJ2-1; 12 bases are shared with TRBD2. The chain's CDR3 is CATSGRLAGASNEQFF. CDR3 coding DNA: TGTGCCACCAGCGGAAGACTAGCGGGAGCCTCCAATGAGCAGTTCTTC.